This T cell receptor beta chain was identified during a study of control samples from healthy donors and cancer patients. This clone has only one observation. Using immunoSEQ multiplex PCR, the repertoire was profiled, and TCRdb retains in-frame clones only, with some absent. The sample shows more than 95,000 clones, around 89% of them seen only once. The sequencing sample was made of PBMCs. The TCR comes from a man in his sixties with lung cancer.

DNA for the CDR3: TGTGCCTGGAGTGTACGCGGCAATTCAGGAAACACCATATATTTT. Translated, it gives CAWSVRGNSGNTIYF. The rearrangement joins TRBV30 to TRBJ1-3; D call uncertain. This CDR3 has 15 amino acids. V lost 0 bases and J 4 bases, leaving 13 bases between the germline ends. CDR1 GTSNPN and CDR2 SVGIG come from the germline V gene (reference sequence).